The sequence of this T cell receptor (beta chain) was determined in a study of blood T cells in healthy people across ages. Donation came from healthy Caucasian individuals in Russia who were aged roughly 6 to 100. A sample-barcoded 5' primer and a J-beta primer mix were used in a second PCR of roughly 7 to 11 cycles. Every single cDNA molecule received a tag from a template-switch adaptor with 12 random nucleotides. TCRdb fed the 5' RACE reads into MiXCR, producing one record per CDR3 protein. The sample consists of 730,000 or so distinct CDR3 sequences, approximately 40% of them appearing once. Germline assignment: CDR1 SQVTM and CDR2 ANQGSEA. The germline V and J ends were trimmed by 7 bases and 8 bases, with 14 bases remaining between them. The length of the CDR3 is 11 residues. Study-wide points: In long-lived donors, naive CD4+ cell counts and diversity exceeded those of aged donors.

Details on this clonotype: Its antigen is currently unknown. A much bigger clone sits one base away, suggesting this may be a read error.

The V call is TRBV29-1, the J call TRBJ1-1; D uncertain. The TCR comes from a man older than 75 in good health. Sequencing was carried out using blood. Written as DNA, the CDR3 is TGCAGCGGTGAGCCGGTCTCCGAAGCTTTCTTT. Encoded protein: CSGEPVSEAFF. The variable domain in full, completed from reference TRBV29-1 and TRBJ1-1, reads SAVISQKPSRDICQRGTSLTIQCQVDSQVTMMFWYRQQPGQSLTLIATANQGSEATYESGFVIDKFPISRPNLTFSTLTVSNMSPEDSSIYLCSGEPVSEAFFGQGTRLTVV.